Given below is one T cell receptor (beta chain) in context. CDR1 SGHTA and CDR2 FQGNSA come from the germline V gene. The ends were cut back, 5 bases at V and 6 bases at J, with 15 bases in the middle. The CDR3 has 14 amino acids. The record originates from a study of beta chain features in type 1 diabetes. The authors reverse transcribed all of the isolated RNA, so sequencing captured expressed TCRB transcripts. Sequenced by immunoSEQ multiplex PCR; TCRdb stores in-frame clones only, minus some. The sample records around 250,000 clones, 13% to 15% being singletons. This sequence was found in a woman aged 40 to 49 in good health. V gene TRBV7-2 combines with J gene TRBJ2-3, with D maybe TRBD1 (7 bases). Sequenced: naive CD4+ T cells from blood. This CDR3 reads CASSQGGGRDTQYF. CDR3 sequence (DNA): TGTGCCAGCAGCCAAGGAGGGGGCAGGGATACGCAGTATTTT.